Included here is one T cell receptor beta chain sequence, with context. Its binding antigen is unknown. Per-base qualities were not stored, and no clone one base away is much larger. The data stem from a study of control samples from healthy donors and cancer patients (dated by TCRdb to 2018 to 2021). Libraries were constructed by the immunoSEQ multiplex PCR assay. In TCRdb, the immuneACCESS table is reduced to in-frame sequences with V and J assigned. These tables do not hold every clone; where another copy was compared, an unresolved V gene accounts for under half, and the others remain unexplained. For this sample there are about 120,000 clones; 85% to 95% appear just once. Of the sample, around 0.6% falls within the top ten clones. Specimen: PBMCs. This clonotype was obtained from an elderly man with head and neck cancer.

The DNA is TGCGCCAGCAGCCTCGACAGGCTTGAAGCTTTCTTT. Translation gives CASSLDRLEAFF. The chain couples TRBV5-1 to TRBJ1-1; a tentative D call is TRBD1 (6 bases match). V is clipped by 4 bases and J by 7 bases, and the sequence between their germline boundaries is 11 bases long. The germline V gene supplies CDR1 SGHRS and CDR2 YFSETQ. Including the terminal cysteine and phenylalanine, the CDR3 comprises 12 residues. The sequence is cut down to CDR3 DNA, 36 bases in frame from base 1.